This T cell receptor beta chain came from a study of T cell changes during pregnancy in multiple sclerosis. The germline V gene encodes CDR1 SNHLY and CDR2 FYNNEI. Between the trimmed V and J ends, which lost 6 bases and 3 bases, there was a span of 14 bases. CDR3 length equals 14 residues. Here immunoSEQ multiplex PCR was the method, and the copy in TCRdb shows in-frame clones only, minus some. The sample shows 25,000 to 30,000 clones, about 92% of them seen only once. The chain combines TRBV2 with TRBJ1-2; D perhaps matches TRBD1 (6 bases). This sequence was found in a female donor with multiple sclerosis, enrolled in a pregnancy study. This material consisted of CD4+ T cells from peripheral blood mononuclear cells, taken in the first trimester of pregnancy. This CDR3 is CASRGQGSDYGYTF. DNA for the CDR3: TGTGCCAGCAGGGGCCAGGGGTCGGACTATGGCTACACCTTC.